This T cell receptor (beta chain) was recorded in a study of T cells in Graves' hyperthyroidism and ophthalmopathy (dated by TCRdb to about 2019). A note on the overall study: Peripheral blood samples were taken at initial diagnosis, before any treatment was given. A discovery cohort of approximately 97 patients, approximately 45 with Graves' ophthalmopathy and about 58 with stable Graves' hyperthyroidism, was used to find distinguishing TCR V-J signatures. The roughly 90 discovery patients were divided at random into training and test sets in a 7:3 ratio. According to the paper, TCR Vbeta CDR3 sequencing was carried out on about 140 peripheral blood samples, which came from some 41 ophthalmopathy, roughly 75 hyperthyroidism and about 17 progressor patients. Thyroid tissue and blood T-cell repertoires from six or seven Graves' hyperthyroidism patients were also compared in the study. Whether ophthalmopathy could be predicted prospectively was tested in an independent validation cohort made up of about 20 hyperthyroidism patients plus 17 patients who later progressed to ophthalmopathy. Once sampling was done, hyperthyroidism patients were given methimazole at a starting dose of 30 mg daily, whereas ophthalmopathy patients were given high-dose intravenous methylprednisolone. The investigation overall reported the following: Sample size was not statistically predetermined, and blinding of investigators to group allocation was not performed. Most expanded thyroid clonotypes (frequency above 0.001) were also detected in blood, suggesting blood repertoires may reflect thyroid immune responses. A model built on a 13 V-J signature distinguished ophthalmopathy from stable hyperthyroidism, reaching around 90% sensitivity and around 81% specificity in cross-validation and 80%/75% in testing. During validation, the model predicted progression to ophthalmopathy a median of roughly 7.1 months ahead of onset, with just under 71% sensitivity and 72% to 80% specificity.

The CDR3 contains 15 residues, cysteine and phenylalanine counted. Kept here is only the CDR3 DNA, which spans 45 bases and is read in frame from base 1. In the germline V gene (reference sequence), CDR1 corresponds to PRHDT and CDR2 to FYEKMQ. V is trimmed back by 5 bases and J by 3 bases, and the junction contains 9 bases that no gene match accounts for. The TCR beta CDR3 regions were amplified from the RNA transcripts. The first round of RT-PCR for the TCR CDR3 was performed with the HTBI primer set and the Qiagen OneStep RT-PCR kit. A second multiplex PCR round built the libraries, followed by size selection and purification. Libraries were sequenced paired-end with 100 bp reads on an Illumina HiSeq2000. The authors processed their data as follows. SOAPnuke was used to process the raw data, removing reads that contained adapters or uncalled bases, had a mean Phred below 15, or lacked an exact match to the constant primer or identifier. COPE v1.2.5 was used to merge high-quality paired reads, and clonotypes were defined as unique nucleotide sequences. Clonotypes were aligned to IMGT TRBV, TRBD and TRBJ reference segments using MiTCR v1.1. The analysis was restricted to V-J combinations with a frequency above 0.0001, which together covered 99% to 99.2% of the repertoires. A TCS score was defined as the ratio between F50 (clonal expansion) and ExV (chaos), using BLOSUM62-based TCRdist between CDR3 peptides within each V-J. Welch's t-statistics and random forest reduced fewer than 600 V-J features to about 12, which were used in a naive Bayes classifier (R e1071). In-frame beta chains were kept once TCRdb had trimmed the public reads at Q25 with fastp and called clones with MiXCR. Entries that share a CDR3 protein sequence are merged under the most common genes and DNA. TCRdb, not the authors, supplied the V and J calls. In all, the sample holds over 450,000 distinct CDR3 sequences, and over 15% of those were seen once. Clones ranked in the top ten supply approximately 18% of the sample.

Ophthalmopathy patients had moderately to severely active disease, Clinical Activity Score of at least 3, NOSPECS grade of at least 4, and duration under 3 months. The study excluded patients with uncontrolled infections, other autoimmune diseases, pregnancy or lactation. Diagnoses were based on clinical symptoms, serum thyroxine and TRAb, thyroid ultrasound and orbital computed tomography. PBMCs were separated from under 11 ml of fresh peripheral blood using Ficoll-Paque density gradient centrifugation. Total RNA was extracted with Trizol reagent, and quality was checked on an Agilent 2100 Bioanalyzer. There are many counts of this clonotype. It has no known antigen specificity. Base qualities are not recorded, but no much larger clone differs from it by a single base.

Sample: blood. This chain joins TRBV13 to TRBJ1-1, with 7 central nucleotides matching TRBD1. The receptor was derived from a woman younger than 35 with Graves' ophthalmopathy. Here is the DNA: TGTGCCAGCAGCCATCAACAGGGGCTGGACACTGAAGCTTTCTTT. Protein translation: CASSHQQGLDTEAFF.